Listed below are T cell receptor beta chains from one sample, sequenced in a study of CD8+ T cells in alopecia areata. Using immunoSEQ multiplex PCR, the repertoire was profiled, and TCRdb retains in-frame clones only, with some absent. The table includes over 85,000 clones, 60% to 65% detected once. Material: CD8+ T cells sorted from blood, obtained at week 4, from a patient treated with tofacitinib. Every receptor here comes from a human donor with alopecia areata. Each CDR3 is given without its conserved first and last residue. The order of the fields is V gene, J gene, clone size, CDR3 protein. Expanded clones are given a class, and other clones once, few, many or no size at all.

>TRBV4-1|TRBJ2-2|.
ASSQLERSTGELF
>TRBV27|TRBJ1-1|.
ASSLNGEEAF
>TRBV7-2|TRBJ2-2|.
ASSLVSLASTGELF
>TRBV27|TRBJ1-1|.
ASRPGQVWAEAF
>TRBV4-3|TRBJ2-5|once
ASSQDFWGFEETQY
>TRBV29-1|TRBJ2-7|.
SVVSGSSYEQY
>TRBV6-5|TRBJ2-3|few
ASAPSQGNRDTQY
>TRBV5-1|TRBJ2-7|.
ASSLGTTLAYEQY
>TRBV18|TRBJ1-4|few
ASSPQGRDEKLF
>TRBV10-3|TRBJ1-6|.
AISESGGRDYNSPLH
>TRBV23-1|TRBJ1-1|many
ASSQEFGDRGYEAF
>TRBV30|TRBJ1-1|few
AWSTGTGSTEAF
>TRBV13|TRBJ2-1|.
ASSDGTVLYNEQF
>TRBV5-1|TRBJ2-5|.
ASSLEGNEETQY
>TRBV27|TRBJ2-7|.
ASSLERRDPYEQY
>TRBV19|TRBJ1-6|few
ASSIPRRTDDSPLH
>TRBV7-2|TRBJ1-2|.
ASSLSLQLLDYGYT
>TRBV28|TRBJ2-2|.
ASGLELF
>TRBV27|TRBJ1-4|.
ASSLIPGQGDEKLF
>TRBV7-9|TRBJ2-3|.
ASSLLTDTQY
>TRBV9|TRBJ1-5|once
ASSGAAGQPQH
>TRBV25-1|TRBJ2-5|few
ASSEGLAGTETQY
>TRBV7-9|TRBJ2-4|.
ASSLVGEGVDIQY
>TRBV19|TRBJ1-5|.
ASTLGNQPQH
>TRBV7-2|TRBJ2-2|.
AGRQGSPTGELF
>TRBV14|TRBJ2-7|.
ASSQGAGAGDEQY